This TCR beta chain was sequenced for a study of OX40 agonist ivuxolimab in advanced cancers. Study-level information: Having had anti-PD-1, anti-PD-L1 or anti-CTLA-4 therapy before was allowed, and around 44% had some.

The protocol was immunoSEQ multiplex PCR, while the TCRdb copy is restricted to in-frame clones and leaves out a portion. Of tens of thousands of clones listed, 88% are singletons. Points from the study as a whole: What antigens the expanded peripheral T cells recognized was never established.

Comment on this clone: No antigen is known for it.

V was clipped by 5 bases and J by 8 bases; unmatched bases: 12. The CDR3 consists of 15 residues. The V gene's germline CDR1 is SGHAT and CDR2 FQNNGV. The chain recombines TRBV11-2 with TRBJ2-1, with 7 bases that match TRBD1. This TCR was recovered from an adult with an advanced solid tumor such as melanoma, head and neck, liver or kidney cancer. This specimen was CD4+ or CD8+ T cells sorted from blood, taken in a trial of the OX40 agonist ivuxolimab. CDR3 region: CASSPVGAQGDEQFF. The CDR3 DNA follows: TGTGCCAGCAGCCCTGTGGGGGCCCAGGGGGATGAGCAGTTCTTC.